The 25 T cell receptor beta chains in this list originate from one sample, sequenced in a study of blood T cell repertoires in COVID-19. Sequencing was performed with immunoSEQ multiplex PCR; in TCRdb, only in-frame clones are kept and a portion is missing. This table holds tens of thousands of clones, about nine tenths found once. Sequencing was performed on peripheral blood. The receptors originated from a woman of 80 years or more with acute or convalescent COVID-19.

The genes are TRBV24-1 and TRBJ1-5; TRBD1 is a possible D gene (6 bases). The germline CDR1 and CDR2 sequences are KGHDR and SFDVKD. The CDR3 loop spans 14 amino acids. Trimming shortened V by 3 bases and J by 9 bases, and 14 bases separated the two germline ends. CDR3 protein: CATSDTNRVGPQHF. In nucleotides, the CDR3 is TGTGCCACCAGTGATACGAACAGGGTCGGGCCCCAGCATTTT.

This chain links TRBV5-1 with TRBJ2-3; no clear D. Germline V CDR1 and CDR2: SGHRS, YFSETQ. The CDR3 has 14 residues. The ends were cut back, 0 bases at V and 0 bases at J, with 5 bases in the middle. CDR3 bases: TGCGCCAGCAGCTTGGACAGCAGCACAGATACGCAGTATTTT. It encodes CASSLDSSTDTQYF.

The chain employs TRBV27 and TRBJ1-5; 8 positions agree with TRBD1. V gave up 6 bases and J gave up 1 base; unmatched junction bases: 8. This CDR3 has 16 residues. Germline V gene lookup returns CDR1 MNHEY and CDR2 SMNVEV (reference sequence). CDR3 coding DNA: TGTGCCAGCAGGCCCACAGGGGGGGTCAGCAATCAGCCCCAGCATTTT. Translation: CASRPTGGVSNQPQHF.

The chain is built from TRBV2 and TRBJ2-7; D not certain. There are 14 residues in the CDR3. The V end was cut by 8 bases, the J end by 1 base, with 15 bases between. Germline CDR1 reads SNHLY; CDR2 reads FYNNEI. DNA of the CDR3: TGTGCCAGCGGCCCTGACTCAACGTCCTACGAGCAGTACTTC. This sequence encodes CASGPDSTSYEQYF.

This chain connects TRBV10-3 to TRBJ1-1; TRBD1 agrees at 7 bases. The CDR3 is 14 residues long. The junction had 5 bases not matched to a gene; V was cut back by 6 bases and J by 1 base. Germline loops: CDR1 ENHRY, CDR2 SYGVKD. The CDR3 here is CAISLGTANTEAFF. Written as DNA, the CDR3 is TGTGCCATCAGCCTCGGGACAGCGAACACTGAAGCTTTCTTT.

The CDR3 coding sequence is TGTGCCAGCAGCGTAGAACAGCAAGAGACCCAGTACTTC. Protein sequence: CASSVEQQETQYF. The chain couples TRBV9 to TRBJ2-5, with D hard to call. This CDR3 is built from 13 residues. Trimming cost V 0 bases and J 2 bases, with 5 bases left between them. Germline CDR1 and CDR2: SGDLS and YYNGEE.

The chain employs TRBV4-3 and TRBJ2-5; D remains unclear. Deletions cut 4 bases from V and 1 base from J, with 13 bases between. This CDR3 spans 15 amino acids. Germline CDR1 is LGHNA and CDR2 is YSLEER. The CDR3 loop reads CASSPTLSGQETQYF. CDR3 in DNA: TGCGCCAGCAGCCCGACTCTCTCTGGCCAAGAGACCCAGTACTTC.

The rearrangement joins TRBV2 to TRBJ2-1; D may be TRBD1 (6 bases). The germline V gene encodes CDR1 SNHLY and CDR2 FYNNEI. This CDR3 contains 13 residues. Trimming removed 11 bases from V and 8 bases from J, with 19 bases in between. CDR3 DNA sequence: TGTGCCTCCTTTTGGGGGCGTGCGGATGAGCAGTTCTTC. It is translated as CASFWGRADEQFF. Full variable domain (rest looked up from reference TRBV2 and TRBJ2-1): EPEVTQTPSHQVTQMGQEVILRCVPISNHLYFYWYRQILGQKVEFLVSFYNNEISEKSEIFDDQFSVERPDGSNFTLKIRSTKLEDSAMYFCASFWGRADEQFFGPGTRLTVL.

The chain uses TRBV27 and TRBJ1-1, with TRBD1 matching 7 bases. The CDR3 consists of 13 residues. The germline gives CDR1 MNHEY, CDR2 SMNVEV (reference sequence). With 5 bases clipped from V and 7 bases from J, the junction kept 7 bases outside the gene matches. The CDR3 here is CASSPDRAGEAFF. CDR3 nucleotides: TGTGCCAGCAGTCCAGACAGGGCGGGTGAAGCTTTCTTT.

The chain uses TRBV4-2 and TRBJ2-2, with 7 bases matching TRBD2. The CDR3 extends over 17 amino acids. V shed 1 base and J 4 bases; nucleotides not matched to a gene: 9. CDR1 is LGHNA, CDR2 YNFKEQ, per germline. The CDR3 DNA reads as TGTGCCAGCAGCCAAGTCTGGGCGGGAGAAGCCACCGGGGAGCTGTTTTTT. It is translated as CASSQVWAGEATGELFF.

The J gene is TRBJ2-3, the V gene TRBV7-3; D remains ambiguous. This CDR3 is built from 15 residues. The germline V gene has CDR1 SGHTA and CDR2 FQGTGA. With 1 base removed from V and 1 base from J, the gap between germline ends came to 9 bases. The CDR3 here is CASSLRRSGTDTQYF. DNA for the CDR3: TGTGCCAGCAGCTTAAGGCGGTCCGGCACAGATACGCAGTATTTT.

This chain links TRBV11-3 with TRBJ2-1, with D maybe TRBD1 (6 bases). The CDR3 has 13 residues. V lost 0 bases, J lost 13 bases, and 13 bases lay in between. Germline V gives CDR1 SGHNT, CDR2 YENEEA. The CDR3 sequence: CASSLEQGREQFF. The CDR3 coding sequence is TGTGCCAGCAGCTTAGAACAGGGAAGGGAACAGTTCTTC.

The chain links TRBV7-9 to TRBJ2-7; TRBD2 aligns across 11 bases. Germline V lookup: CDR1 SEHNR, CDR2 FQNEAQ (reference sequence). Germline trimming cut 5 bases from V and 6 bases from J; bases unmatched to any gene: 6. The CDR3 is 14 residues long. The CDR3 DNA is TGTGCCAGCAGCCACTCCGGGACTAGCGGCGAGCAGTACTTC. Protein: CASSHSGTSGEQYF.

The V gene is TRBV7-9, the J gene TRBJ2-2; D gene uncertain. The V end lost 6 bases, the J end lost 0 bases, and 17 bases lay between the germline ends. This CDR3 is 17 amino acids long. The V gene's germline CDR1 is SEHNR and CDR2 FQNEAQ (reference sequence). Here the CDR3 reads CASSSGLFHANTGELFF. The CDR3 coding sequence is TGTGCCAGCAGTTCCGGTCTTTTCCACGCGAACACCGGGGAGCTGTTTTTT.

The chain links TRBV15 to TRBJ1-3, with TRBD1 identical over 7 bases. The CDR3 is 17 amino acids. Per the germline V gene, CDR1 is LNHNV and CDR2 is YYDKDF (reference sequence). Unmatched junction bases numbered 5, after V lost 0 bases and J lost 0 bases. The CDR3 DNA follows: TGTGCCACCAGCAGAGATAAGGGGGCCTACTCTGGAAACACCATATATTTT. It translates to CATSRDKGAYSGNTIYF.

This chain connects TRBV5-1 to TRBJ1-1; D is possibly TRBD1 (6 bases). This CDR3 region has 16 residues. V was trimmed by 0 bases and J by 1 base, leaving 13 bases between them. Germline lookup yields CDR1 SGHRS and CDR2 YFSETQ. The DNA for the CDR3 is TGCGCCAGCAGCTTGGGAGTGGGGACAACGAACACTGAAGCTTTCTTT. As protein: CASSLGVGTTNTEAFF.

The chain's CDR3 is CASTPLGRGTEAFF. For the CDR3, the DNA is TGTGCCAGCACCCCGTTGGGGCGGGGGACTGAAGCTTTCTTT. The V call is TRBV2, the J call TRBJ1-1; the D gene is possibly TRBD1 (5 bases). The V and J ends lost 7 bases and 5 bases respectively, with 17 bases between them. This CDR3 is built from 14 residues. Per germline, CDR1 SNHLY and CDR2 FYNNEI. The full variable domain, with the rest looked up from reference TRBV2 and TRBJ1-1, is EPEVTQTPSHQVTQMGQEVILRCVPISNHLYFYWYRQILGQKVEFLVSFYNNEISEKSEIFDDQFSVERPDGSNFTLKIRSTKLEDSAMYFCASTPLGRGTEAFFGQGTRLTVV.

The chain employs TRBV2 and TRBJ1-2; a possible D gene is TRBD1 (6 bases). The CDR3 loop spans 13 amino acids. With 2 bases removed from V and 3 bases from J, the gap between germline ends came to 7 bases. CDR1 and CDR2 (germline): SNHLY, FYNNEI. The CDR3 reads CASSENRDYGYTF. The DNA of the CDR3 is TGTGCCAGCAGTGAAAACAGGGACTATGGCTACACCTTC.

The gene calls are TRBV5-4 and TRBJ2-1; 10 bases line up with TRBD1. The CDR3 loop spans 14 amino acids. J was trimmed by 3 bases and V by 5 bases; bases with no gene match: 2. Germline lookup yields CDR1 SGHNT and CDR2 YYREEE (reference sequence). CDR3 nucleotides: TGTGCCAGCAGGCGGGACAGGGGCTACAATGAGCAGTTCTTC. This encodes CASRRDRGYNEQFF.

V and J are TRBV7-8 and TRBJ1-6; no definite D call. The germline CDR1 and CDR2 sequences are SGHVS and FQNEAQ. Trimming stripped 5 bases from V and 8 bases from J, with 7 bases between. The CDR3 has 12 amino acids. CDR3 in amino acids: CASSPPDSPLHF. DNA of the CDR3: TGTGCCAGCAGCCCGCCGGATTCACCCCTCCACTTT.

This chain joins TRBV6-4 and TRBJ2-3; D possibly corresponds to TRBD2 (6 bases). Germline values: CDR1 MRHNA, CDR2 SNTAGT. Trimming removed 4 bases from V and 2 bases from J, with 13 bases in between. The CDR3 has 15 amino acids. CDR3 loop: CASSARLGPTDTQYF. As DNA, the CDR3 is TGTGCCAGCAGTGCGAGACTAGGGCCCACAGATACGCAGTATTTT.

In its sample, this clone was seen once. The rearrangement links TRBV2 to TRBJ2-2, with D hard to call. Germline V gene data show CDR1 as SNHLY and CDR2 as FYNNEI. V lost 8 bases and J 1 base, leaving 8 bases between the germline ends. This CDR3 is 13 amino acids long. The CDR3 sequence is CASVLENTGELFF. The CDR3 coding sequence is TGTGCCAGCGTTTTAGAGAACACCGGGGAGCTGTTTTTT.

The CDR3 DNA reads as TGCGCCAGCAGCGTAGACAGGGGGCGGGCTGAAGCTTTCTTT. Translation gives CASSVDRGRAEAFF. The chain joins TRBV5-1 to TRBJ1-1; 10 positions match TRBD1. Germline CDR1 reads SGHRS; CDR2 reads YFSETQ. The CDR3 runs 14 residues. The trim removed 4 bases at V and 6 bases at J, leaving 6 bases unmatched.

The count of this clone is one. V usage is TRBV18 and J usage is TRBJ2-2; D is possibly TRBD1 (6 bases). This CDR3 region has 15 residues. The V end was cut by 3 bases, the J end by 3 bases, with 11 bases between. Looked up from germline, CDR1 is KGHSH and CDR2 is LQKENI. CDR3 region: CASSPRDTYTGELFF. The CDR3 nucleotides read TGTGCCAGCTCACCCCGGGACACCTACACCGGGGAGCTGTTTTTT.

This rearrangement joins TRBV28 to TRBJ1-1, with D maybe TRBD1 (5 bases). V was cut by 7 bases and J by 2 bases, with 20 bases left in between. The CDR3 runs to 16 residues. Germline CDR1 MDHEN, CDR2 SYDVKM. The CDR3 nucleotides are TGTGCCAGCACCCAAACGGGGCGCGGGATCAACACTGAAGCTTTCTTT. It specifies CASTQTGRGINTEAFF.